The TCR beta chain under discussion was sequenced for a study of cytomegalovirus exposure and HLA in healthy donors. Whole-study findings and limits: Per a later analysis, HLA-associated TCR beta chains showed more clonal expansion than other, equally common TCR beta chains. In all likelihood, a cluster of highly shared sequence variants was a sequencing artifact. The authors enumerated around 150 TCR beta chains as linked to cytomegalovirus. The number of N-insertions in an Asian-associated ancestry cluster was reportedly below the approximately 700-donor mean in a later analysis.

The PCR used 60 Vbeta and 13 Jbeta primers. TCRdb's copy holds only in-frame clones and misses some; the assay was immunoSEQ multiplex PCR. The data show approximately 120,000 clones, about 80% seen once. Germline V gene data show CDR1 as SGHNT and CDR2 as YYREEE (reference sequence). The CDR3 spans 18 residues. Trimming stripped 3 bases from V and 1 base from J, with 20 bases between. The sample holds a few counts of this clone. Its antigen is currently unknown. The V and J genes are TRBV5-4 and TRBJ2-1; D is possibly TRBD1 (6 bases). The TCR was taken from a man aged 35-49 years in good health and CMV-seronegative. Sequencing was performed on PBMCs. DNA of the CDR3: TGTGCCAGCAGCTCCTATTTTTACAGGGTGAGTTCCTACAATGAGCAGTTCTTC. Residues: CASSSYFYRVSSYNEQFF.